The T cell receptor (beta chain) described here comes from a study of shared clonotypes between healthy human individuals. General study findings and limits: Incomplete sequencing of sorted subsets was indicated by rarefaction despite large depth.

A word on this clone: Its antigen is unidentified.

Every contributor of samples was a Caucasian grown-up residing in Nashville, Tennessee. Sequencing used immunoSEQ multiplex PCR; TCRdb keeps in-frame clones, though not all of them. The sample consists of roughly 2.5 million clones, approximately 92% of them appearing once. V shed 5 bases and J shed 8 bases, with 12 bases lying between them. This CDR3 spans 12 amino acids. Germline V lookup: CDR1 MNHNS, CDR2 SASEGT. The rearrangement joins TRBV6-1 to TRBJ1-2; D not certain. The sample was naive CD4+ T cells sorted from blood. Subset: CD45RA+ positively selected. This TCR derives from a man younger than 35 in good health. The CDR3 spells CASSISGGGYTF. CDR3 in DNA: TGTGCCAGCAGTATAAGCGGCGGCGGCTACACCTTC.